The following is a T cell receptor beta chain sequence with its context. Its target is not known. This entry belongs to a study of shared clonotypes between healthy human individuals. Deep was the level at which the assay was run. Produced via immunoSEQ multiplex PCR; TCRdb's table is partial and in-frame only. In the table there are some 1 million clones, around four fifths of which are singletons. CDR3 length: 13 amino acids. The V end was cut by 2 bases, the J end by 4 bases, with 9 bases between. Study-level findings and limits: For sorted subsets, rarefaction showed incomplete sequencing despite large depth.

This chain links TRBV5-3 with TRBJ2-5; D gene unclear. TRBV5-3 is noted as an ORF with a role that remains uncertain. The material sequenced was memory CD4+ T cells sorted from blood. Subset: CD45RA-negative fraction. The TCR originated in a man younger than 35 in good health. CDR3: CARSLSFAETQYF. The CDR3 bases are TGTGCCAGAAGCTTATCCTTTGCAGAGACCCAGTACTTC.